The sequence of this TCR beta chain was determined in a study of blood T cell repertoires in COVID-19. Background on the study: The samples span acute and convalescent COVID-19 from the United States, Italy and Spain. Sources were T cells, B-cell-depleted T cells, or PBMCs; the material itself was cDNA or gDNA.

This clone was seen a single time. The authors' processing: Scientists estimated how many nucleated cells there were by amplifying reference gene primers. Assay used: immunoSEQ multiplex PCR; TCRdb lists only in-frame clones, some missing. V, J and clone size were drawn from that table, and D and trimming were deduced from the DNA. The data hold approximately 400,000 clones, with about 89% observed a single time. The CDR3 runs 16 residues. CDR1 is SGHTA, CDR2 FQGNSA, per germline. V was pared by 1 base and J by 1 base, with 10 bases between. Those designated as exposed participants met a COVID-19 case within 2 weeks before study entry.

The sample consisted of PBMCs or T cells enriched from blood (not recorded which). This receptor was taken from a woman aged 40 to 49 who had been exposed to COVID-19. V usage is TRBV7-2 and J usage is TRBJ1-4, with D unresolved. CDR3 in amino acids: CASSLEGVGTNEKLFF. The CDR3 DNA sequence: TGTGCCAGCAGCTTAGAAGGAGTGGGAACTAATGAAAAACTGTTTTTT.